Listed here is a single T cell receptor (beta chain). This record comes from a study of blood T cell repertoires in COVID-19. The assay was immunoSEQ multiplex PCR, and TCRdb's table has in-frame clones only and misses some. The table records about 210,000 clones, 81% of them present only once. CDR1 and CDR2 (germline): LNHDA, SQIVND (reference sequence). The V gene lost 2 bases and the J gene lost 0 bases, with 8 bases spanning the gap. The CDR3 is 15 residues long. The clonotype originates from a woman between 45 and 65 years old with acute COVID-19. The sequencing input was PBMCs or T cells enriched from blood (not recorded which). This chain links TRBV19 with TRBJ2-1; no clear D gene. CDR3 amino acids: CASSIRVSSYNEQFF. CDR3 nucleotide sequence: TGTGCCAGTAGTATACGCGTGAGCTCCTACAATGAGCAGTTCTTC.